This T cell receptor (beta chain) originates from a study of OX40 agonist ivuxolimab in advanced cancers. Overall study context: Patients' therapy was ivuxolimab, an antibody that acts as an agonist of OX40 (CD134). Overall study results and limits: Relative to CD4+ cells, CD8+ T cells on average had more expanded clones.

Profiled with immunoSEQ multiplex PCR; TCRdb holds only in-frame clones, not every one. The table records roughly 87,000 clones, under 95% of them present only once. Systemic immunosuppression or autoimmune disease history was grounds to exclude patients. The ends lost 6 bases at V and 6 bases at J; junction bases unmatched: 6. The CDR3 is made up of 15 amino acids. Per germline, CDR1 MNHEY and CDR2 SMNVEV (reference sequence). Comments on this clone: Its antigen is unknown.

This chain connects TRBV27 to TRBJ1-6; 9 bases agree with TRBD1. Sequencing used CD4+ or CD8+ T cells sorted from blood, obtained in a trial of the OX40 agonist ivuxolimab. The receptor was isolated from an adult with an advanced solid tumor such as melanoma, head and neck, liver or kidney cancer. CDR3 protein: CASRTGQGSNSPLHF. CDR3 sequence (DNA): TGTGCCAGCAGGACGGGACAGGGTAGTAATTCACCCCTCCACTTT.